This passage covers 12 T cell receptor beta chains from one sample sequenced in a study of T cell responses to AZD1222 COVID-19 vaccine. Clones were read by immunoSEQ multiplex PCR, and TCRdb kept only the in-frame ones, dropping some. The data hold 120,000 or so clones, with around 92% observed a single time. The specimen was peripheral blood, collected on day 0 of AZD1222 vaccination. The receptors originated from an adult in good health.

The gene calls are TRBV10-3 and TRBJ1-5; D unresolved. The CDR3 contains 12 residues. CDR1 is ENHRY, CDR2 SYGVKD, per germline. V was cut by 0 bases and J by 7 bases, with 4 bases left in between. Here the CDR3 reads CAISESRQPQHF. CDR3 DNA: TGTGCCATCAGTGAGTCACGGCAGCCCCAGCATTTT.

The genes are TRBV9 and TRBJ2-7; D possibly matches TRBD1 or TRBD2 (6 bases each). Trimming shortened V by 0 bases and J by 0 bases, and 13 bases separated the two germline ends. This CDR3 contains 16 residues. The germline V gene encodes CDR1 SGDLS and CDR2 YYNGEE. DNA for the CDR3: TGTGCCAGCAGCGTAGGGGCGGGGACATACTCCTACGAGCAGTACTTC. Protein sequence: CASSVGAGTYSYEQYF.

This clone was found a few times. The CDR3 DNA sequence: TGCGCCAGCAGCTTGTTCGAGGACCCTAACTATGGCTACACCTTC. It translates to CASSLFEDPNYGYTF. This rearrangement joins TRBV5-1 to TRBJ1-2; D not certain. The V gene's germline CDR1 is SGHRS and CDR2 YFSETQ. V lost 1 base, J lost 0 bases, and 10 bases lay in between. This CDR3 is 15 amino acids long. Full variable domain (outside the CDR3, taken from reference TRBV5-1 and TRBJ1-2): KAGVTQTPRYLIKTRGQQVTLSCSPISGHRSVSWYQQTPGQGLQFLFEYFSETQRNKGNFPGRFSGRQFSNSRSEMNVSTLELGDSALYLCASSLFEDPNYGYTFGSGTRLTVV.

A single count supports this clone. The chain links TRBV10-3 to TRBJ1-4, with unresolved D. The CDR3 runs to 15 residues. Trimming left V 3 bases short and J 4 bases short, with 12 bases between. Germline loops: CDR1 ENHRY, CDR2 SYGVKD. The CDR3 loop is CAISDTTDGNEKLFF. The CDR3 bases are TGTGCCATCAGTGACACCACCGATGGTAATGAAAAACTGTTTTTT.

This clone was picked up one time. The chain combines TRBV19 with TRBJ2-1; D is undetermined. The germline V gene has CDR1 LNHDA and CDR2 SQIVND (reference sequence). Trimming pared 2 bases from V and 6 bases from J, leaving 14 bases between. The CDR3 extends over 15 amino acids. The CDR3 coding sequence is TGTGCCAGTAGTATAAAAGGTATTGGTGGCAATGAGCAGTTCTTC. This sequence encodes CASSIKGIGGNEQFF. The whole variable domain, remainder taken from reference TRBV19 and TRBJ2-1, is DGGITQSPKYLFRKEGQNVTLSCEQNLNHDAMYWYRQDPGQGLRLIYYSQIVNDFQKGDIAEGYSVSREKKESFPLTVTSAQKNPTAFYLCASSIKGIGGNEQFFGPGTRLTVL.

CDR3 residues: CATSRVGRGYEQYF. CDR3 in DNA: TGTGCCACCAGCAGAGTAGGCAGGGGCTACGAGCAGTACTTC. V gene TRBV15 combines with J gene TRBJ2-7; D possibly corresponds to TRBD1 (6 bases). The CDR3 contains 14 residues. Trimming took off 1 base at V and 3 bases at J, with 10 bases between the two ends. CDR1 LNHNV and CDR2 YYDKDF come from the germline V gene (reference sequence).

Here the CDR3 reads CASSLEGAGGLGETQYF. As DNA, the CDR3 is TGTGCCAGCAGCTTAGAGGGTGCAGGGGGCCTTGGGGAGACCCAGTACTTC. V is TRBV7-9 and J is TRBJ2-5, with 8 bases lining up with TRBD1. CDR1 SEHNR and CDR2 FQNEAQ come from the germline V gene (reference sequence). Trimming at V came to 1 base and at J to 5 bases, leaving 12 bases not matched to a gene. The CDR3 runs 17 residues. The full variable domain, its missing parts supplied by reference TRBV7-9 and TRBJ2-5, is DTGVSQNPRHKITKRGQNVTFRCDPISEHNRLYWYRQTLGQGPEFLTYFQNEAQLEKSRLLSDRFSAERPKGSFSTLEIQRTEQGDSAMYLCASSLEGAGGLGETQYFGPGTRLLVL.

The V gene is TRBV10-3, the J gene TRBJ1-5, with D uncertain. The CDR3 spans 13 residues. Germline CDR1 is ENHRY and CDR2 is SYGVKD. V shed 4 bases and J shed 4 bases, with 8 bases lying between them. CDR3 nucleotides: TGTGCCATCAGTGGAGACACTAATCAGCCCCAGCATTTT. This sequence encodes CAISGDTNQPQHF.

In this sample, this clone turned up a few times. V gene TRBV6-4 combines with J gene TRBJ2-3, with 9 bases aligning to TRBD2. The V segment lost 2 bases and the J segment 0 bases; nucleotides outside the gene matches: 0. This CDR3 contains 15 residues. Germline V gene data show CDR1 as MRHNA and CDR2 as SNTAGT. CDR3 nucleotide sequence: TGTGCCAGCAGTGACGGGACTAGCAGCACAGATACGCAGTATTTT. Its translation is CASSDGTSSTDTQYF.

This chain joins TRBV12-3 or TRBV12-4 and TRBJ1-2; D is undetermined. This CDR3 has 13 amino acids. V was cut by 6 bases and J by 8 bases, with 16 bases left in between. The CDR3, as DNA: TGTGCCAGCAGAACCTGGACGGGGTCGGGCTACACCTTC. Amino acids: CASRTWTGSGYTF.

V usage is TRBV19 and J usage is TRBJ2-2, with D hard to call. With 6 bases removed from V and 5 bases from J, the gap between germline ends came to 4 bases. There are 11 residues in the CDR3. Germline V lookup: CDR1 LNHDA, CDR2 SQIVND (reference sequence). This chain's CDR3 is CASSRTGELFF. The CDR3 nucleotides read TGTGCCAGTAGCCGGACCGGGGAGCTGTTTTTT.

The CDR3 sequence: CASRSRTSGSTDTQYF. The CDR3 bases are TGTGCCAGCAGATCCCGGACTAGCGGGAGCACAGATACGCAGTATTTT. The chain uses TRBV5-4 and TRBJ2-3; 11 bases are shared with TRBD2. The ends lost 5 bases at V and 0 bases at J; junction bases unmatched: 5. CDR3 length: 16 amino acids. Germline CDR1 and CDR2: SGHNT and YYREEE (reference sequence). The variable domain in full, completed from reference TRBV5-4 and TRBJ2-3, reads ETGVTQSPTHLIKTRGQQVTLRCSSQSGHNTVSWYQQALGQGPQFIFQYYREEENGRGNFPPRFSGLQFPNYSSELNVNALELDDSALYLCASRSRTSGSTDTQYFGPGTRLTVL.